The present T cell receptor (beta chain) was sequenced within a study of blood T cell repertoires in COVID-19. Whole-study context: Sites in the United States, Italy and Spain provided acute and convalescent COVID-19 samples. In each case, the material was cDNA or gDNA derived from T cells, B-cell-depleted T cells, or PBMCs.

Original methodology: From reference gene primer amplification, estimates of nucleated cell counts were derived. Profiling relied on immunoSEQ multiplex PCR, and the TCRdb table lists in-frame clones only, not all of them. That table furnishes V, J and clone size, whereas the DNA furnished D and trimming. This table has 55,000 to 65,000 clones, roughly 79% appearing once. The CDR3 has 14 amino acids. The V end lost 7 bases, the J end lost 5 bases, and 15 bases lay between the germline ends. Germline CDR1 reads SNHLY; CDR2 reads FYNNEI. The TCR was taken from a man aged 55 to 69 with acute or convalescent COVID-19. The sample comprised peripheral blood. This chain uses TRBV2 with TRBJ1-3, with a weak D call TRBD1 (5 bases). CDR3 in DNA: TGTGCCAGCACTCCCGGGGGGGTTCGAAACACCATATATTTT. It encodes CASTPGGVRNTIYF.